This entry is about one TCR beta chain. The antigen is not known. V shed 3 bases and J shed 2 bases, with 14 bases lying between them. Germline V gene sequence: CDR1 SGDLS, CDR2 YYNGEE. The CDR3 is made up of 15 amino acids. Second-dose schedules of about 4 or about 12 weeks were combined. The sample belongs to a study of T cell responses to AZD1222 COVID-19 vaccine. Clones were read by immunoSEQ multiplex PCR, and TCRdb kept only the in-frame ones, dropping some. Of more than 150,000 clones listed, nearly 95% are singletons. Study-wide findings and caveats: Reportedly, close to half of spike-specific TCRs are directed against unmutated variant regions. Two AZD1222 administrations were followed by greater Spike-specific TCR breadth and depth. Donors skewed white British and female; clonal diversity was possibly underestimated.

This sequence originates from an adult who received the AZD1222 COVID-19 vaccine. This specimen was peripheral blood, taken 28 days after the second AZD1222 dose. V gene TRBV9 combines with J gene TRBJ1-1; D perhaps matches TRBD1 (6 bases). The CDR3 nucleotides are TGTGCCAGCAGCGACGGGACATTTATCAACACTGAAGCTTTCTTT. Translated, it gives CASSDGTFINTEAFF. The full variable domain, in which reference TRBV9 and TRBJ1-1 provide the parts outside the CDR3, is DSGVTQTPKHLITATGQRVTLRCSPRSGDLSVYWYQQSLDQGLQFLIQYYNGEERAKGNILERFSAQQFPDLHSELNLSSLELGDSALYFCASSDGTFINTEAFFGQGTRLTVV.